The rows below give T cell receptor beta chains drawn from one sample of a study of cytomegalovirus exposure and HLA in healthy donors. The method was immunoSEQ multiplex PCR; TCRdb's version includes in-frame clones alone and lacks a portion of them. The data contain about 98,000 clones, roughly 76% of them singletons. Material for sequencing was PBMCs. The receptors originated from a female donor in good health and CMV-seronegative. Both conserved end residues are part of each CDR3. Fields, in order: V gene, J gene, D gene, clone size, CDR3 DNA, CDR3 protein. D genes are given only for firm matches. Clone size appears in some rows only: once, few, many, or a class for an expanded clone.

v_gene: TRBV6-6
j_gene: TRBJ1-1
d_gene: NA
abundance: few
CDR3nt: TGTGCCACTTCATTACGGGACACTGAAGCTTTCTTT
CDR3aa: CATSLRDTEAFF

v_gene: TRBV6-5
j_gene: TRBJ2-1
d_gene: NA
abundance: NA
CDR3nt: TGTGCCAGCAGTTACCTAGCAGGCCAATATGAGCAGTTCTTC
CDR3aa: CASSYLAGQYEQFF

v_gene: TRBV4-3
j_gene: TRBJ1-3
d_gene: NA
abundance: NA
CDR3nt: TGCGCCAGCAGCCACGCTCCGGGGGAAGGAAACACCATATATTTT
CDR3aa: CASSHAPGEGNTIYF

v_gene: TRBV5-1
j_gene: TRBJ2-2
d_gene: TRBD2
abundance: NA
CDR3nt: TGCGCCAGCAGCCGGGGGGGCTCGAACACCGGGGAGCTGTTTTTT
CDR3aa: CASSRGGSNTGELFF

v_gene: TRBV27
j_gene: TRBJ2-7
d_gene: TRBD1
abundance: once
CDR3nt: TGTGCCAGCAGTCTTCCGGGACAGGGTTACGAGCAGTACTTC
CDR3aa: CASSLPGQGYEQYF

v_gene: TRBV18
j_gene: TRBJ2-2
d_gene: NA
abundance: NA
CDR3nt: TGTGCCAGCTCACTTACGACACCTACGAACACCGGGGAGCTGTTTTTT
CDR3aa: CASSLTTPTNTGELFF

v_gene: TRBV11-2
j_gene: TRBJ2-7
d_gene: TRBD1
abundance: NA
CDR3nt: TGTGCCAGCAGCTTCGCAGGGGGAGAGCAGTACTTC
CDR3aa: CASSFAGGEQYF

v_gene: TRBV11-2
j_gene: TRBJ1-1
d_gene: TRBD1
abundance: few
CDR3nt: TGTGCCAGCAGCTTTACAGGGGGGGCTGAAGCTTTCTTT
CDR3aa: CASSFTGGAEAFF

v_gene: TRBV13
j_gene: TRBJ1-2
d_gene: NA
abundance: NA
CDR3nt: TGTGCCAGCAGCCCCGTCTACCAGGGGTCATTCTATGGCTACACCTTC
CDR3aa: CASSPVYQGSFYGYTF

v_gene: TRBV15
j_gene: TRBJ2-7
d_gene: NA
abundance: NA
CDR3nt: TGTGCCACCAGCAGGGACGGAGGCTACGAGCAGTACTTC
CDR3aa: CATSRDGGYEQYF

v_gene: TRBV6-1
j_gene: TRBJ1-2
d_gene: NA
abundance: once
CDR3nt: TGTGCCACAAACGGGGAGTTTGAGAATGGCTACACCTTT
CDR3aa: CATNGEFENGYTF

v_gene: TRBV2
j_gene: TRBJ1-4
d_gene: NA
abundance: few
CDR3nt: TGTGCCAGCAAAGTCGAGAATGAAAAACTGTTTTTT
CDR3aa: CASKVENEKLFF

v_gene: TRBV12-1
j_gene: TRBJ2-7
d_gene: NA
abundance: NA
CDR3nt: TGTGCCAGCAGCCCCCCTGGGGACAGGGGGACGCGCTACGAGCAGTACTTC
CDR3aa: CASSPPGDRGTRYEQYF

v_gene: TRBV29-1
j_gene: TRBJ2-3
d_gene: NA
abundance: NA
CDR3nt: TGCAGCGTTGAAGCACCAGACTTTGCTAGCACAGATACGCAGTATTTT
CDR3aa: CSVEAPDFASTDTQYF

v_gene: TRBV18
j_gene: TRBJ2-1
d_gene: TRBD2
abundance: NA
CDR3nt: TGTGCCAGCTCACCACCTAGCGGGGGGGCGAATGAGCAGTTCTTC
CDR3aa: CASSPPSGGANEQFF

v_gene: TRBV11-3
j_gene: TRBJ2-5
d_gene: TRBD2
abundance: few
CDR3nt: TGTGCCAGCAGCGAGCGGGGAGAAGAGACCCAGTACTTC
CDR3aa: CASSERGEETQYF

v_gene: TRBV18
j_gene: TRBJ1-1
d_gene: NA
abundance: few
CDR3nt: TGTGCCAGCTCACCAGGGGCAAGGGACACTGAAGCTTTCTTT
CDR3aa: CASSPGARDTEAFF

v_gene: TRBV10-1
j_gene: TRBJ1-2
d_gene: TRBD1
abundance: NA
CDR3nt: TGCGCCAGCATAAAAAACGGACAGGGGCCATGTGGCTACACCTTC
CDR3aa: CASIKNGQGPCGYTF

v_gene: TRBV7-9
j_gene: TRBJ1-4
d_gene: NA
abundance: NA
CDR3nt: TGTGCCAGCAGCTTATTGGGGGGAATTAATGAAAAACTGTTTTTT
CDR3aa: CASSLLGGINEKLFF

v_gene: TRBV6-5
j_gene: TRBJ2-6
d_gene: NA
abundance: NA
CDR3nt: TGTGCCAGCAGGACGGGGTCTACGCGCTCCAACGTCCTGACTTTC
CDR3aa: CASRTGSTRSNVLTF

v_gene: TRBV7-3
j_gene: TRBJ2-2
d_gene: NA
abundance: NA
CDR3nt: TGTGCCAGCAGCTCGGGACAGAACACCGGGGAGCTGTTTTTT
CDR3aa: CASSSGQNTGELFF

v_gene: TRBV7-9
j_gene: TRBJ1-1
d_gene: NA
abundance: NA
CDR3nt: TGTGCCAGCAGCTCTACCGGGAGAAACACTGAAGCTTTCTTT
CDR3aa: CASSSTGRNTEAFF

v_gene: TRBV6-4
j_gene: TRBJ2-4
d_gene: NA
abundance: NA
CDR3nt: TGTGCCAGCAGTGAAGGGCAGGGTGGGCACATTCAGTACTTC
CDR3aa: CASSEGQGGHIQYF

v_gene: TRBV13
j_gene: TRBJ2-3
d_gene: NA
abundance: few
CDR3nt: TGTGCCAGCCACGCGGGGAGCACAGATACGCAGTATTTT
CDR3aa: CASHAGSTDTQYF

v_gene: TRBV19
j_gene: TRBJ1-5
d_gene: NA
abundance: medium-sized
CDR3nt: TGTGCCAGTGAAGGACACATCAATCAGCCCCAGCATTTT
CDR3aa: CASEGHINQPQHF

v_gene: TRBV7-2
j_gene: TRBJ1-2
d_gene: TRBD1
abundance: NA
CDR3nt: TGTGCCAGCAGCGGGGGGGGGACAGGGGGATATGGCTACACCTTC
CDR3aa: CASSGGGTGGYGYTF

v_gene: TRBV28
j_gene: TRBJ1-5
d_gene: NA
abundance: NA
CDR3nt: TGTGCCAGCAGACCCGGTCCTAGCAATCAGCCCCAGCATTTT
CDR3aa: CASRPGPSNQPQHF

v_gene: TRBV28
j_gene: TRBJ1-1
d_gene: TRBD1
abundance: few
CDR3nt: TGTGCCAGCAGTCCACCAGGACAGGGCTACGGTCCTGAAGCTTTCTTT
CDR3aa: CASSPPGQGYGPEAFF

v_gene: TRBV6-1
j_gene: TRBJ2-3
d_gene: NA
abundance: NA
CDR3nt: TGTGCCAGCAGTGAATATAGCCAAGCGCAGTATTTT
CDR3aa: CASSEYSQAQYF

v_gene: TRBV7-2
j_gene: TRBJ2-7
d_gene: TRBD1
abundance: NA
CDR3nt: TGTGCCAGCAGCCCTTTAGGGGGCGTGTACGAGCAGTACTTC
CDR3aa: CASSPLGGVYEQYF

v_gene: TRBV6-6
j_gene: TRBJ2-7
d_gene: NA
abundance: NA
CDR3nt: TGTGCCAGCAGTTACACCCGGGACATATTCTCCTACGAGCAGTACTTC
CDR3aa: CASSYTRDIFSYEQYF

v_gene: TRBV5-1
j_gene: TRBJ2-3
d_gene: TRBD1
abundance: NA
CDR3nt: TGCGCCAGCAAAGGGGGACAGAGCACAGATACGCAGTATTTT
CDR3aa: CASKGGQSTDTQYF

v_gene: TRBV5-6
j_gene: TRBJ2-1
d_gene: TRBD1
abundance: NA
CDR3nt: TGTGCCAGCAGCTTGTGGACAGGTGAGCAGTTCTTC
CDR3aa: CASSLWTGEQFF

v_gene: TRBV2
j_gene: TRBJ1-6
d_gene: NA
abundance: NA
CDR3nt: TGTGCCAGCGGGCATTCACCCCTCCACTTT
CDR3aa: CASGHSPLHF

v_gene: TRBV5-1
j_gene: TRBJ2-1
d_gene: TRBD2
abundance: NA
CDR3nt: TGCGCCAGCAGCTTGGGGTTAGGCGGGAGGGGGAATGAGCAGTTCTTC
CDR3aa: CASSLGLGGRGNEQFF

v_gene: TRBV27
j_gene: TRBJ2-7
d_gene: TRBD2
abundance: NA
CDR3nt: TGTGCCAGCAGTCTCGTACTAGCGACTGCCTACGAGCAGTACTTC
CDR3aa: CASSLVLATAYEQYF

v_gene: TRBV6-4
j_gene: TRBJ2-6
d_gene: NA
abundance: NA
CDR3nt: TGTGCCAGCAGTGCGGGGGGCGAGCCATCTGGGGCCAACGTCCTGACTTTC
CDR3aa: CASSAGGEPSGANVLTF

v_gene: TRBV30
j_gene: TRBJ2-7
d_gene: TRBD1
abundance: NA
CDR3nt: TGTGCCTGGAGACATAGACAGGGTCCCTTCTACGAGCAGTACTTC
CDR3aa: CAWRHRQGPFYEQYF

v_gene: TRBV5-1
j_gene: TRBJ2-5
d_gene: TRBD2
abundance: NA
CDR3nt: TGCGCCAGCAGCTCCGGGACTAGCGGGAGGGCGAATCAAGAGACCCAGTACTTC
CDR3aa: CASSSGTSGRANQETQYF

v_gene: TRBV28
j_gene: TRBJ1-3
d_gene: TRBD1
abundance: NA
CDR3nt: TGTGCCAGCAGTTTGGACCCGACAGGGGCAATCGGCTTGGGCTCTGGAAACACCATATATTTT
CDR3aa: CASSLDPTGAIGLGSGNTIYF

v_gene: TRBV19
j_gene: TRBJ1-1
d_gene: NA
abundance: NA
CDR3nt: TGTGCCAGTAGTATTACCAGTATGAACACTGAAGCTTTCTTT
CDR3aa: CASSITSMNTEAFF

v_gene: TRBV29-1
j_gene: TRBJ2-1
d_gene: TRBD2
abundance: NA
CDR3nt: TGCAGCGTTGGAAGCGGGAGGACCTACAATGAGCAGTTCTTC
CDR3aa: CSVGSGRTYNEQFF

v_gene: TRBV10-3
j_gene: TRBJ1-1
d_gene: TRBD1
abundance: NA
CDR3nt: TGTGCCATCAGTGAGTGGGATCGACAGGGGTATTACACTGAAGCTTTCTTT
CDR3aa: CAISEWDRQGYYTEAFF

v_gene: TRBV29-1
j_gene: TRBJ2-3
d_gene: TRBD2
abundance: once
CDR3nt: TGCAGCGTGCTAGCGGGAGTGGGGACGGGCACAGATACGCAGTATTTT
CDR3aa: CSVLAGVGTGTDTQYF

v_gene: TRBV2
j_gene: TRBJ2-5
d_gene: TRBD2
abundance: NA
CDR3nt: TGTGCCGGCCCCCCAGCGGGGGGCCAAGAGACCCAGTACTTC
CDR3aa: CAGPPAGGQETQYF

v_gene: TRBV9
j_gene: TRBJ1-1
d_gene: NA
abundance: NA
CDR3nt: TGTGCCAGCAGTACACGGGGGAGCACTGAAGCTTTCTTT
CDR3aa: CASSTRGSTEAFF